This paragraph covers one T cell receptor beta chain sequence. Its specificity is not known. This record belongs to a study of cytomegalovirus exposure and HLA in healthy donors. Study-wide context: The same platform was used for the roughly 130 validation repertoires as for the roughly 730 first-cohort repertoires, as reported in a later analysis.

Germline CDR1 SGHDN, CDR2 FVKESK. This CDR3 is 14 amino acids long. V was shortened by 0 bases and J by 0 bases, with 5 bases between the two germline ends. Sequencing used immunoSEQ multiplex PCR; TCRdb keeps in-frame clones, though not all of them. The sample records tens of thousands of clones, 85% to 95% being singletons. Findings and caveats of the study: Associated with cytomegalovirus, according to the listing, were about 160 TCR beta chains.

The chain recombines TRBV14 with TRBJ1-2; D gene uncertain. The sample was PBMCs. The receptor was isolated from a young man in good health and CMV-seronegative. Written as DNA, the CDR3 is TGTGCCAGCAGCCAAGACTTTGCTAACTATGGCTACACCTTC. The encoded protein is CASSQDFANYGYTF. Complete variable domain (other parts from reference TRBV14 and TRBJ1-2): EAGVTQFPSHSVIEKGQTVTLRCDPISGHDNLYWYRRVMGKEIKFLLHFVKESKQDESGMPNNRFLAERTGGTYSTLKVQPAELEDSGVYFCASSQDFANYGYTFGSGTRLTVV.